The 14 T cell receptor beta chains reported below all come from one sample, sequenced in a study of identifying expanded T cells in peripheral blood. Profiling relied on immunoSEQ multiplex PCR, and the TCRdb table lists in-frame clones only, not all of them. Here the sample spans tens of thousands of clones, 88% being singletons. The sequencing sample was made of blood. All receptors come from a person aged 18 to 70 in good health.

The chain uses TRBV7-6 and TRBJ1-5; D is undetermined. Between the trimmed V and J ends, which lost 5 bases and 0 bases, there was a span of 11 bases. Germline CDR1 SGHVS, CDR2 FNYEAQ. The CDR3 has 15 amino acids. The DNA of the CDR3 is TGTGCCAGCAGCAGTCTGATTCTTAGCAATCAGCCCCAGCATTTT. Translation: CASSSLILSNQPQHF.

This clone showed up just once. V usage is TRBV6-5 and J usage is TRBJ2-5; D unresolved. Trimming removed 5 bases at V and 0 bases at J, with 10 bases between. The germline V gene encodes CDR1 MNHEY and CDR2 SVGAGI. The CDR3 loop spans 14 amino acids. CDR3 in amino acids: CASSLRRDQETQYF. The CDR3 coding sequence is TGTGCCAGCAGTCTACGACGGGACCAAGAGACCCAGTACTTC.

This chain connects TRBV2 to TRBJ2-5; 7 nucleotides align to TRBD1. Germline assignment: CDR1 SNHLY and CDR2 FYNNEI. The CDR3 extends over 13 amino acids. V was clipped by 6 bases and J by 5 bases; unmatched bases: 6. The CDR3 loop reads CASRLQGSETQYF. In DNA form, the CDR3 reads TGTGCCAGCAGACTACAGGGGTCGGAGACCCAGTACTTC.

A note on this clone: At one end, the junction sequence differs from germline, possibly due to a read error. This chain connects TRBV5-1 to TRBJ1-4; the match to TRBD1 covers 8 bases. The CDR3 runs 13 residues. Germline CDR1 and CDR2: SGHRS and YFSETQ. This CDR3 reads CARHQGANEKLFF. The DNA for the CDR3 is TGCGCCAGGCACCAGGGGGCTAACGAAAAACTGTTTTTT. The variable domain in full, completed from reference TRBV5-1 and TRBJ1-4, reads KAGVTQTPRYLIKTRGQQVTLSCSPISGHRSVSWYQQTPGQGLQFLFEYFSETQRNKGNFPGRFSGRQFSNSRSEMNVSTLELGDSALYLCARHQGANEKLFFGSGTQLSVL.

In nucleotides, the CDR3 is TGTGCCAGCAGTGAAGGGGGCTATGGCTACACCTTC. Translation gives CASSEGGYGYTF. This sequence joins TRBV6-1 and TRBJ1-2; D not certain. Between the trimmed V and J ends, which lost 1 base and 4 bases, there was a span of 4 bases. The V gene's germline CDR1 is MNHNS and CDR2 SASEGT. The CDR3 has 12 residues.

The chain is built from TRBV11-3 and TRBJ2-7; 7 positions agree with TRBD1. Per germline, CDR1 SGHNT and CDR2 YENEEA. The CDR3 spans 13 residues. V was pared by 7 bases and J by 5 bases, with 8 bases of the junction left unmatched. The CDR3 DNA reads TGTGCCAGCACCGCAGGGGGAAGCCACGAGCAGTACTTC. Protein: CASTAGGSHEQYF.

This clone rates as medium-sized (0.01 to 0.1%). The V and J genes are TRBV5-1 and TRBJ1-4; no definite D call. With 5 bases removed from V and 5 bases from J, the gap between germline ends came to 13 bases. CDR3 length: 14 amino acids. Germline lookup yields CDR1 SGHRS and CDR2 YFSETQ. CDR3: CASRRPGENEKLFF. The CDR3 coding sequence is TGCGCCAGCAGGCGACCCGGCGAGAATGAAAAACTGTTTTTT.

This chain links TRBV30 with TRBJ1-2, with TRBD1 as a possible D gene (6 bases). The germline V gene encodes CDR1 GTSNPN and CDR2 SVGIG (reference sequence). The length of the CDR3 is 12 residues. Trimming took 3 bases from V and 4 from J, leaving 9 bases between them. CDR3 sequence reads: CAWRMGAYGYTF. DNA of the CDR3: TGTGCCTGGAGGATGGGGGCCTATGGCTACACCTTC.

The chain combines TRBV12-5 with TRBJ1-2, with D possibly TRBD1 on 6 matching bases. V lost 6 bases to trimming and J lost 8 bases, with 19 bases between them. Germline CDR1 LGHNT, CDR2 FRNRAP. The CDR3 covers 14 residues. DNA of the CDR3: TGTGCTAGTGGGGGAACAGGGAGGGTGAGCGGCTACACCTTC. Its protein product is CASGGTGRVSGYTF.

The chain couples TRBV6-4 to TRBJ1-1; possible D gene TRBD1, 6 bases. Germline loops: CDR1 MRHNA, CDR2 SNTAGT. The CDR3 sequence is 14 residues long. Trimming took 6 bases from V and 0 from J, leaving 11 bases between them. The CDR3 DNA follows: TGTGCCAGCAGGGACAGCTCCCTGAACACTGAAGCTTTCTTT. The encoded protein is CASRDSSLNTEAFF.

This CDR3 reads CASSHGTVPNTGELFF. CDR3 sequence (DNA): TGTGCCAGCAGTCACGGGACAGTCCCGAACACCGGGGAGCTGTTTTTT. V is TRBV6-6 and J is TRBJ2-2; TRBD1 aligns across 7 bases. V lost 5 bases, J lost 0 bases, and 6 bases stayed unmatched. The CDR3 is 16 amino acids. Germline-derived CDR1 and CDR2 are MNHNY and SVGAGI (reference sequence).

This clone was observed once. The V gene is TRBV9, the J gene TRBJ2-1, with 11 positions matching TRBD2. There are 18 residues in the CDR3. Germline V gene lookup returns CDR1 SGDLS and CDR2 YYNGEE. J gave up 5 bases and V 2 bases, and 12 bases lay outside the gene matches. CDR3 sequence: CASSVTASGRNRNNEQFF. The CDR3 nucleotides read TGTGCCAGCAGCGTCACGGCTAGCGGGAGGAATAGGAACAATGAGCAGTTCTTC.

The chain has TRBV9 and TRBJ1-5; the match to TRBD1 covers 8 bases. V was pared by 6 bases and J by 8 bases, with 13 bases of the junction left unmatched. The CDR3 is 15 residues long. The V gene's germline CDR1 is SGDLS and CDR2 YYNGEE. CDR3 sequence: CASTEGTGLSEPQHF. The CDR3 DNA sequence: TGTGCCAGCACCGAAGGGACAGGACTGAGTGAGCCCCAGCATTTT.

J is TRBJ1-1 and V is TRBV19, with D perhaps TRBD1 (6 bases). The germline V gene has CDR1 LNHDA and CDR2 SQIVND (reference sequence). Trimming removed 3 bases at V and 0 bases at J, with 17 bases between. CDR3 length equals 17 residues. The CDR3 protein is CASSMYRVPYMNTEAFF. CDR3 sequence (DNA): TGTGCCAGTAGTATGTACAGGGTCCCTTACATGAACACTGAAGCTTTCTTT.